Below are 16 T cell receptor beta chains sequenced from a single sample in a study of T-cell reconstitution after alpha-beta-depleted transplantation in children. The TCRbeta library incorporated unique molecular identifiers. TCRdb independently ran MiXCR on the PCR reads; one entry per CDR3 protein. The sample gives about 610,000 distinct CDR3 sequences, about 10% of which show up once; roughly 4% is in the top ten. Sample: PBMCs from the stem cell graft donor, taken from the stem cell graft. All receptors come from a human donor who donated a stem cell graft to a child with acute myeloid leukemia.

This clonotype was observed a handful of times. CDR3 amino acids: CASSVRAPTDTQYF. The CDR3, as DNA: TGTGCCAGCAGCGTCCGGGCCCCGACAGATACGCAGTATTTT. The chain recombines TRBV6-2 or TRBV6-3 with TRBJ2-3; D not certain. In germline, CDR1 is MNHEY, CDR2 SVGEGT. The CDR3 spans 14 residues. Trimming removed 6 bases at V and 3 bases at J, with 13 bases between.

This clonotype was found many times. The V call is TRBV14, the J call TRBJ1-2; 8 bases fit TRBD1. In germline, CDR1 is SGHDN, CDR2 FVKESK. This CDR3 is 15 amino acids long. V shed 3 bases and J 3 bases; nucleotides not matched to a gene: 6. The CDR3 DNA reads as TGTGCCAGCAGCCATGGGAAGACAGGGGACTATGGCTACACCTTC. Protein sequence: CASSHGKTGDYGYTF.

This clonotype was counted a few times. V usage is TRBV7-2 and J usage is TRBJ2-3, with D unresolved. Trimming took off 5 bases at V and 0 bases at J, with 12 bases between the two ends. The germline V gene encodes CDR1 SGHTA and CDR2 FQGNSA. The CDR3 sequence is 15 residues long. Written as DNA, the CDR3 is TGTGCCAGCAGCCCCTATGACCTGAGCACAGATACGCAGTATTTT. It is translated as CASSPYDLSTDTQYF. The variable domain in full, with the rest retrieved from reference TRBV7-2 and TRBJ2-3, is GAGVSQSPSNKVTEKGKDVELRCDPISGHTALYWYRQSLGQGLEFLIYFQGNSAPDKSGLPSDRFSAERTGGSVSTLTIQRTQQEDSAVYLCASSPYDLSTDTQYFGPGTRLTVL.

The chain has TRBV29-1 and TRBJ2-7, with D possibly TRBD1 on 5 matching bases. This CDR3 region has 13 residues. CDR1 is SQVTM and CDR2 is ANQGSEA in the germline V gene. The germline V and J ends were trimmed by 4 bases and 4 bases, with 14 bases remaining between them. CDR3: CSVVHPGQYEQYF. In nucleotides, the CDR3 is TGCAGCGTTGTACATCCAGGGCAATACGAGCAGTACTTC.

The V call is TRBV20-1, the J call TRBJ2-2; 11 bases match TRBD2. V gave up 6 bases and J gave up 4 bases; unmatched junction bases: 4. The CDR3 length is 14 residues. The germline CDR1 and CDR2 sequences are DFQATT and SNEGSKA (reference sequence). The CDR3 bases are TGCAGTGCCAGACTAGCGGGGACCACCGGGGAGCTGTTTTTT. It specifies CSARLAGTTGELFF.

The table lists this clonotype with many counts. The CDR3 spells CASSPRTGGTYEQYF. In nucleotides, the CDR3 is TGTGCCAGCAGCCCGCGGACAGGGGGGACCTACGAGCAGTACTTC. The chain has TRBV7-8 and TRBJ2-7, with TRBD1 matching over 10 bases. V lost 5 bases and J lost 2; bases outside the gene matches: 6. The CDR3 totals 15 residues. CDR1 and CDR2 (germline): SGHVS, FQNEAQ.

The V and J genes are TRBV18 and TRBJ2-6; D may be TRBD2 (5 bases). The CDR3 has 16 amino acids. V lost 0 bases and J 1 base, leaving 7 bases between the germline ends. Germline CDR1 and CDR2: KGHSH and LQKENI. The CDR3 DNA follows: TGTGCCAGCTCACCACCGGGGAGATCTGGGGCCAACGTCCTGACTTTC. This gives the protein CASSPPGRSGANVLTF.

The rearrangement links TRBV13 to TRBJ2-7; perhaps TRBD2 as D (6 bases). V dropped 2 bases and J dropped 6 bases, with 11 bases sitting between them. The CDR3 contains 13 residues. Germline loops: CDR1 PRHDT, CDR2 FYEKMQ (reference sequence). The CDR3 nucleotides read TGTGCCAGCAGCTTATTACCAGCGGGCGAGCAGTACTTC. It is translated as CASSLLPAGEQYF.

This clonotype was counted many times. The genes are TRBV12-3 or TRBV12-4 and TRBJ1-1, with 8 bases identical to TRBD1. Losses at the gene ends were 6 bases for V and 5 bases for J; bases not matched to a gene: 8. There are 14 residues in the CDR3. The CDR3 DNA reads TGTGCCAGCAGGGAGGGGACAGGACTTACTGAAGCTTTCTTT. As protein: CASREGTGLTEAFF.

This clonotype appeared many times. The CDR3 sequence: CASSQAWGQGDYNEQFF. CDR3 in DNA: TGTGCCAGCAGCCAAGCCTGGGGACAGGGAGACTACAATGAGCAGTTCTTC. This chain links TRBV4-2 with TRBJ2-1, with TRBD1 matching over 9 bases. The ends lost 1 base at V and 3 bases at J; junction bases unmatched: 7. This CDR3 comprises 17 residues. Germline CDR1 reads LGHNA; CDR2 reads YNFKEQ.

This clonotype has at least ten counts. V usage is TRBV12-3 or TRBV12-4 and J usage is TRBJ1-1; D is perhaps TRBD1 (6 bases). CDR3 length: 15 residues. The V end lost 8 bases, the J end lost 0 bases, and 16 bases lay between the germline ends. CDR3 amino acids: CASGGPVGLNTEAFF. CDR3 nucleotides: TGTGCCAGCGGGGGGCCAGTGGGGCTGAACACTGAAGCTTTCTTT.

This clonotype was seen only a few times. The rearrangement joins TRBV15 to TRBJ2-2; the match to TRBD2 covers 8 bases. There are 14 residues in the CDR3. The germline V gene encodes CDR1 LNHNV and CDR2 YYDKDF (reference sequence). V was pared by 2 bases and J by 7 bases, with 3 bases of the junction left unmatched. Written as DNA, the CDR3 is TGTGCCACCAGCAGATCTAGCGGGCACGGGGAGCTGTTTTTT. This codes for CATSRSSGHGELFF. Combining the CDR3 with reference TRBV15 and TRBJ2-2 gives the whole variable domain DAMVIQNPRYQVTQFGKPVTLSCSQTLNHNVMYWYQQKSSQAPKLLFHYYDKDFNNEADTPDNFQSRRPNTSFCFLDIRSPGLGDTAMYLCATSRSSGHGELFFGEGSRLTVL.

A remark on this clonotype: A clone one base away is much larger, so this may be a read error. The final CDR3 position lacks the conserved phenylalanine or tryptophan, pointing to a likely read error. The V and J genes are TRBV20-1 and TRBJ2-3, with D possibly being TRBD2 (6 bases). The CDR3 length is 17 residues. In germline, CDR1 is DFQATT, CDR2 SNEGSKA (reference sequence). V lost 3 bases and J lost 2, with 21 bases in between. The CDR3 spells CSARAGGSERYTDTQYS. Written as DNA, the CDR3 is TGCAGTGCTAGGGCCGGAGGGTCTGAGCGGTACACAGATACGCAGTATTCT.

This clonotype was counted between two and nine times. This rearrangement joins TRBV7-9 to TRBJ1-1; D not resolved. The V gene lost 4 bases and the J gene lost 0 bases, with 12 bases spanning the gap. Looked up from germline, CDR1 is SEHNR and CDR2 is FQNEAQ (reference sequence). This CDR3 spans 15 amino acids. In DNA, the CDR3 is TGTGCCAGCAGCTCCCCGCAGATCATGAACACTGAAGCTTTCTTT. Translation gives CASSSPQIMNTEAFF.

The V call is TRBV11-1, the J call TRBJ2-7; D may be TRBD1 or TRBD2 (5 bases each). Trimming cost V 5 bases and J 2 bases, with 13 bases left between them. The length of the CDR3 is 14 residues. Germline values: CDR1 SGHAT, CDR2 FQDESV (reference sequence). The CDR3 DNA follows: TGTGCCAGCAGCGCTACGTGGGGGACCTACGAGCAGTACTTC. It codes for CASSATWGTYEQYF.

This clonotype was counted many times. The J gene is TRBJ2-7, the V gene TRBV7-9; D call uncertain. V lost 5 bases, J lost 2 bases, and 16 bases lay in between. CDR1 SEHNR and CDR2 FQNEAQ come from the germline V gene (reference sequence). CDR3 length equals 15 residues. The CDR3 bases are TGTGCCAGCAGCCCCTTGGAGTTGGCTACCTACGAGCAGTACTTC. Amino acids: CASSPLELATYEQYF.